These T cell receptor beta chains were read from a single sample in a study of beta chain features in type 1 diabetes. Some clones are missing from TCRdb's copy, which holds only in-frame ones; the method was immunoSEQ multiplex PCR. This repertoire shows 860,000 or so clones, around a sixth found once; its top ten account for about 0.02%. Source material: naive CD4+ T cells from blood. The receptors shown here come from a woman between 18 and 29 years old in good health. CDR3s include the opening cysteine and the closing phenylalanine or tryptophan. Each record gives: clone size, D gene, V gene, J gene, CDR3 DNA, CDR3 protein. The D gene is left open where the match is weak. Part of the rows lack a size; the others show once, few, many or a class for expanded clones.

NA	NA	TRBV9	TRBJ2-2	TGTGCCAGCAGCGAGGCGCCTAGAGGGACCGGGGAGCTGTTTTTT	CASSEAPRGTGELFF
few	TRBD2	TRBV28	TRBJ2-7	TGTGCCAGCAGTTTTTCTGGAGCGGGAGCATACGAGCAGTACTTC	CASSFSGAGAYEQYF
once	NA	TRBV7-9	TRBJ1-1	TGTGCCAGCAGCCCCAGGGTGAACACTGAAGCTTTCTTT	CASSPRVNTEAFF
NA	NA	TRBV4-3	TRBJ2-2	TGCGCCAGCAGCCAAGCCTTCAACACCGGGGAGCTGTTTTTT	CASSQAFNTGELFF
NA	NA	TRBV7-3	TRBJ2-3	TGTGCCAGCAGCCGTTCGGACAGAGATACGCAGTATTTT	CASSRSDRDTQYF
NA	NA	TRBV4-3	TRBJ2-3	TGCGCCAGCAGCCAAGATGTCTCGCATACGCAGTATTTT	CASSQDVSHTQYF
few	NA	TRBV2	TRBJ1-2	TGTGCCAGCAGTGAAATCTCAGCTAACTATGGCTACACCTTC	CASSEISANYGYTF
few	TRBD2	TRBV6-5	TRBJ2-5	TGTGCCAGCGGACTAGCGGCCCTGCAAGAGACCCAGTACTTC	CASGLAALQETQYF
NA	NA	TRBV28	TRBJ1-1	TGTGCCAGCAGCGTGAGGTTGAACACTGAAGCTTTCTTT	CASSVRLNTEAFF
few	NA	TRBV4-3	TRBJ2-7	TGCGCCAGCAGCCCCCCGGGGGAGGGGGCCTACGAGCAGTACTTC	CASSPPGEGAYEQYF
few	NA	TRBV6-1	TRBJ1-1	TGTGCCAGCAGTGAATTTTTCAGGGACACTGAAGCTTTCTTT	CASSEFFRDTEAFF
NA	NA	TRBV7-2	TRBJ2-1	TGTGCCAGCAGCTTAGGGGTCCTAGGAGGAGAGGGCAATGAGCAGTTCTTC	CASSLGVLGGEGNEQFF
NA	TRBD1	TRBV5-1	TRBJ1-2	TGCGCCAGCAGCCCCGGGACAGGGACGAGTGGCTACACCTTC	CASSPGTGTSGYTF
few	TRBD1	TRBV7-6	TRBJ2-1	TGTGCCAGCAGCTTTGGGACAGGGGGATACAATGAGCAGTTCTTC	CASSFGTGGYNEQFF
few	NA	TRBV5-4	TRBJ2-2	TGTGCCAGCAGCTTGGGACTAGCGAACACCGGGGAGCTGTTTTTT	CASSLGLANTGELFF
few	TRBD1	TRBV28	TRBJ1-5	TGTGCCAGCAGTTCCTTACAGGGGAGCAATCAGCCCCAGCATTTT	CASSSLQGSNQPQHF
NA	NA	TRBV5-5	TRBJ1-3	TGTGCCAGCAGCGTAGACTGGAGCTCTGGAAACACCATATATTTT	CASSVDWSSGNTIYF
few	NA	TRBV4-3	TRBJ2-1	TGCGCCAGCAGCCATGCGACTAGTTTCTCCTACAATGAGCAGTTCTTC	CASSHATSFSYNEQFF
NA	TRBD2	TRBV13	TRBJ2-5	TGTGCCAGCAGCTTAGACCTGGCGGGAGGGGCCCAGTACTTC	CASSLDLAGGAQYF
few	TRBD1	TRBV5-6	TRBJ2-7	TGTGCCAGCAACAAAGACAGGGTCTACGAGCAGTACTTC	CASNKDRVYEQYF
few	NA	TRBV28	TRBJ2-7	TGTGCCAGCAGTTTAACAGTTTACGAGCAGTACTTC	CASSLTVYEQYF
few	NA	TRBV19	TRBJ1-3	TGTGCCAGTAGGTCCGACCCGCTAAATGGAAACACCATATATTTT	CASRSDPLNGNTIYF
few	NA	TRBV20-1	TRBJ2-7	TGCAGTGCTAGTATCGAGCAGTACTTC	CSASIEQYF
few	TRBD1	TRBV27	TRBJ1-5	TGTGCCAGCAGTCCCCAGGGGGCAGGGAGTCAGCCCCAGCATTTT	CASSPQGAGSQPQHF
few	NA	TRBV4-2	TRBJ1-4	TGTGCCAGCAGCCAAGATGGGCAGGACGCTGCAACTAATGAAAAACTGTTTTTT	CASSQDGQDAATNEKLFF
NA	NA	TRBV5-4	TRBJ1-4	TGTGCCAGCAGCTTGTCCCCCAATGAAAAACTGTTTTTT	CASSLSPNEKLFF
NA	NA	TRBV7-9	TRBJ2-4	TGTGCCAGAACACGGTGCTGGAGAGCGGTAGCCAAAAACATTCAGTACTTC	CARTRCWRAVAKNIQYF
NA	NA	TRBV6-5	TRBJ1-2	TGTGCCAGCAGTTACTCTGGGGGCCCCTATGGCTACACCTTC	CASSYSGGPYGYTF
once	NA	TRBV7-8	TRBJ2-7	TGTGCCAGCAGCTTAGTGGCAGTAACGCTCCCCTACGAGCAGTACTTC	CASSLVAVTLPYEQYF
NA	NA	TRBV29-1	TRBJ2-5	TGCAGCGTTGACGACAGGCAAGAGACCCAGTACTTC	CSVDDRQETQYF
NA	TRBD1	TRBV7-9	TRBJ2-7	TGTGCCAGCAGCCCTCGTCAGGGGGACGAGCAGTACTTC	CASSPRQGDEQYF
NA	TRBD1	TRBV5-1	TRBJ2-7	TGCGCCAGCAGCTTGGGGGACAGGGCCTACGAGCAGTACTTC	CASSLGDRAYEQYF
few	NA	TRBV7-9	TRBJ2-1	TGTGCCAGCAGCTTATCTTGGTTCTACAATGAGCAGTTCTTC	CASSLSWFYNEQFF
NA	NA	TRBV6-5	TRBJ2-7	TGTGCCAGCAGTTACTCTTTTCGGGTCAGCGAGCAGTACTTC	CASSYSFRVSEQYF
NA	TRBD1	TRBV2	TRBJ2-2	TGTGCCAGCAGCAGGGGGTTCGGGGAGCTGTTTTTT	CASSRGFGELFF
few	NA	TRBV7-2	TRBJ2-3	TGTGCCAGCAGCTTAGTTTCCGTCACAGATACGCAGTATTTT	CASSLVSVTDTQYF
NA	TRBD2	TRBV28	TRBJ2-7	TGTGCCAGCAGCCCTCCACGGGGCCGGGAGGACTCCTACGAGCAGTACTTC	CASSPPRGREDSYEQYF
few	NA	TRBV18	TRBJ1-1	TGTGCCAGCTCACCACCCTCGGGGGACACTGAAGCTTTCTTT	CASSPPSGDTEAFF
NA	NA	TRBV7-2	TRBJ2-6	TGTGCCAGCAGCTTAGGCAGGGTTGGTCCGGGGGGGGCCAACGTCCTGACTTTC	CASSLGRVGPGGANVLTF
few	NA	TRBV29-1	TRBJ2-3	TGCAGCGTTGAAGTGGCCAGACATTCCACAGATACGCAGTATTTT	CSVEVARHSTDTQYF
few	NA	TRBV10-1	TRBJ2-7	TGCGCCAGCAGTGAAGGGGCGGGCAGTGGCGAGCAGTACTTC	CASSEGAGSGEQYF
NA	NA	TRBV7-2	TRBJ2-5	TGTGCCAGCAGCGAGTCGGGTATCCAAGAGACCCAGTACTTC	CASSESGIQETQYF
NA	NA	TRBV7-2	TRBJ2-2	TGTGCCAGCAGCCTCCTAGGGGTCACCGGGGAGCTGTTTTTT	CASSLLGVTGELFF
NA	TRBD2	TRBV9	TRBJ2-1	TGTGCCAGCAGCGTACAGGCTAGCGGGAGGAGCTCCTACAATGAGCAGTTCTTC	CASSVQASGRSSYNEQFF
few	NA	TRBV19	TRBJ2-4	TGTGCCACCGGGGCGCCGGCCAAAAACATTCAGTACTTC	CATGAPAKNIQYF
few	NA	TRBV5-1	TRBJ2-1	TGCGCCAGCAGCTTAATTCAGGGTCTTGGTGAGCAGTTCTTC	CASSLIQGLGEQFF
few	NA	TRBV2	TRBJ1-2	TGTGCCAGCAGTGAAAGAGGAGCTTGGGTCTATGGCTACACCTTC	CASSERGAWVYGYTF
few	NA	TRBV7-9	TRBJ2-7	TGTGCCAGCAGCCAAGTCTCCCTAGCCTACGAGCAGTACTTC	CASSQVSLAYEQYF
NA	TRBD2	TRBV4-3	TRBJ2-3	TGCGCCAGCGCGACTAGCGCCTACACAGATACGCAGTATTTT	CASATSAYTDTQYF
few	TRBD1	TRBV19	TRBJ1-1	TGTGCCAGTAGTATCGGGGGGACAGGGCACACTGAAGCTTTCTTT	CASSIGGTGHTEAFF
NA	NA	TRBV10-3	TRBJ2-3	TGTGCCATCAGCCCGGGAGTCACAGATACGCAGTATTTT	CAISPGVTDTQYF
NA	NA	TRBV7-3	TRBJ1-1	TGTGCCAGCAGCTTAATTGTGAACACTGAAGCTTTCTTT	CASSLIVNTEAFF
NA	TRBD2	TRBV7-9	TRBJ2-3	TGTGCCAGCAGCTTACTCCTAGCGGGAGCCGATACGGATACGCAGTATTTT	CASSLLLAGADTDTQYF
NA	TRBD1	TRBV5-4	TRBJ1-5	TGTGCCAGCAGCGTGGACAGGGACCGGCCCCAGCATTTT	CASSVDRDRPQHF
NA	NA	TRBV2	TRBJ2-3	TGTGCCAGCAGTGAAGGGCTCGGCAGGGACACAGATACGCAGTATTTT	CASSEGLGRDTDTQYF
NA	NA	TRBV7-2	TRBJ1-2	TGTGCCAGCAGCTTAGGGAACAGGGCAGACTATGGCTACACCTTC	CASSLGNRADYGYTF
few	NA	TRBV7-9	TRBJ2-1	TGTGCCAGCAGCTTCGGGCAGGGAAGCGGTGAGCAGTTCTTC	CASSFGQGSGEQFF
NA	NA	TRBV5-6	TRBJ2-4	TGTGCCAGCAGCGAAAAGGGGGTAGCCAAAAACATTCAGTACTTC	CASSEKGVAKNIQYF
NA	NA	TRBV7-2	TRBJ2-4	TGTGCCAGCAGCCCACGGGGAACCAAAAACATTCAGTACTTC	CASSPRGTKNIQYF